The rows below give T cell receptor beta chains drawn from one sample of a study of T-cell reconstitution after alpha-beta-depleted transplantation in children. TCRdb re-called the PCR reads through MiXCR, storing one row per CDR3 protein. This table holds some 550,000 distinct CDR3 sequences, approximately 20% found once. This specimen consisted of PBMCs from the stem cell graft donor, obtained from the stem cell graft. The receptors come from a human donor who donated a stem cell graft to a child with acute lymphoblastic leukemia. CDR3s include the opening cysteine and the closing phenylalanine or tryptophan. A D gene is named only where the DNA matches it firmly. Where a row states a size, it is once, few, many or the class of an expanded clone; other rows omit it.

CDR3 protein	CDR3 DNA	V gene	D gene	clone size	J gene
CASSLVGNADTQYF	TGTGCCAGCAGCTTAGTGGGGAACGCAGATACGCAGTATTTT	TRBV7-9	.	many	TRBJ2-3
CASSLTAEQYF	TGTGCCAGCAGCTTGACCGCTGAGCAGTACTTC	TRBV7-9	.	.	TRBJ2-7
CASSLARGSGSYEQYF	TGTGCCAGCAGTTTAGCGCGGGGCAGTGGCTCCTACGAGCAGTACTTC	TRBV12-3/TRBV12-4	.	.	TRBJ2-7
CASSLVGTGGADTQYF	TGCGCCAGCAGCTTGGTCGGGACAGGGGGTGCAGATACGCAGTATTTT	TRBV5-1	TRBD1	few	TRBJ2-3
CASSLGRTSGTTDTQYF	TGCGCCAGCAGCCTGGGCCGGACTAGCGGGACCACAGATACGCAGTATTTT	TRBV5-1	TRBD2	.	TRBJ2-3
CASSTRPGQGYEQYF	TGTGCCAGCAGCACACGACCGGGACAAGGCTACGAGCAGTACTTC	TRBV9	.	.	TRBJ2-7
CASDAGTRTDTQYF	TGTGCCAGCGATGCCGGGACCCGCACAGATACGCAGTATTTT	TRBV25-1	.	.	TRBJ2-3
CASSPVTVNYGYTF	TGCGCCAGCAGTCCGGTGACAGTAAACTATGGCTACACCTTC	TRBV5-1	.	few	TRBJ1-2
CASSRTGAYYGYTF	TGTGCCAGCAGTCGGACAGGGGCTTACTATGGCTACACCTTC	TRBV27	TRBD1	.	TRBJ1-2
CSAGAKAWGQYGYTF	TGCAGTGCTGGAGCCAAGGCGTGGGGACAGTATGGCTACACCTTC	TRBV20-1	TRBD1	.	TRBJ1-2
CASSEDSPYGYTF	TGTGCCAGCAGTGAGGATTCCCCCTATGGCTACACCTTC	TRBV25-1	.	.	TRBJ1-2
CASSLIDLAGVNEQFF	TGTGCCAGCAGCTTAATTGACCTAGCGGGGGTAAATGAGCAGTTCTTC	TRBV7-3	TRBD2	.	TRBJ2-1
CASAPGQGNQPQHF	TGCGCCAGTGCGCCCGGACAGGGGAATCAGCCCCAGCATTTT	TRBV10-2	TRBD1	.	TRBJ1-5
CASSRTGASGARTQYF	TGTGCCAGCAGCCGAACCGGAGCTAGCGGGGCACGGACCCAGTACTTC	TRBV12-3/TRBV12-4	TRBD2	.	TRBJ2-5
CSVEASRVETQYF	TGCAGCGTTGAAGCGTCCAGGGTAGAGACCCAGTACTTC	TRBV29-1	.	.	TRBJ2-5
CASSPRQYGTEYQPQHF	TGTGCCAGCAGTCCTAGACAGTATGGGACAGAATATCAGCCCCAGCATTTT	TRBV12-3/TRBV12-4	TRBD1	many	TRBJ1-5
CASSDSALAADTQYF	TGTGCCAGCAGTGACTCCGCGCTGGCAGCAGATACGCAGTATTTT	TRBV6-4	.	.	TRBJ2-3
CRNGGEQFF	TGCAGGAATGGAGGGGAGCAGTTCTTC	TRBV20-1	.	few	TRBJ2-1
CASSSVSGRHNEQFF	TGTGCCAGCAGCTCAGTTAGCGGGAGACACAATGAGCAGTTCTTC	TRBV4-2	TRBD2	.	TRBJ2-1
CASSVRGTPNTGELFF	TGCGCCAGCAGCGTAAGAGGGACCCCGAACACCGGGGAGCTGTTTTTT	TRBV5-1	.	.	TRBJ2-2
CASSPGTITGELFF	TGTGCCAGCAGCCCAGGGACGATCACCGGGGAGCTGTTTTTT	TRBV7-6	.	.	TRBJ2-2
CSVTRVGGGDYGYTF	TGCAGCGTCACCCGAGTTGGAGGGGGCGACTATGGCTACACCTTC	TRBV29-1	TRBD1	.	TRBJ1-2
CSARDRQQGTQPQHF	TGCAGTGCTAGAGATCGGCAGCAGGGGACTCAGCCCCAGCATTTT	TRBV20-1	.	few	TRBJ1-5
CASSLGLFAANTGELFF	TGTGCCAGCAGCTTAGGCCTCTTTGCCGCGAACACCGGGGAGCTGTTTTTT	TRBV7-9	.	.	TRBJ2-2
CASSLLQRTLTDTQYF	TGTGCCAGCAGTTTATTGCAGCGGACCCTCACAGATACGCAGTATTTT	TRBV12-3/TRBV12-4	.	.	TRBJ2-3
CSARARTANTEAFF	TGCAGTGCTAGGGCCCGGACGGCGAACACTGAAGCTTTCTTT	TRBV20-1	.	.	TRBJ1-1
CASSLGGRVTGELFF	TGCGCCAGCAGCTTGGGTGGCAGAGTCACCGGGGAGCTGTTTTTT	TRBV5-1	.	.	TRBJ2-2
CASSRSDGQETQYF	TGTGCCAGCAGCCGGTCGGACGGACAAGAGACCCAGTACTTC	TRBV7-9	.	.	TRBJ2-5
CSAPGLPSYNEQFF	TGCAGTGCGCCGGGACTACCTTCCTACAATGAGCAGTTCTTC	TRBV20-1	TRBD2	.	TRBJ2-1
CSVEVPPRGDEQFF	TGCAGCGTTGAAGTACCTCCCCGGGGGGATGAGCAGTTCTTC	TRBV29-1	TRBD2	.	TRBJ2-1
CASSLGYRVRNTEAFF	TGTGCCAGCAGCTTGGGCTACAGAGTTCGGAACACTGAAGCTTTCTTT	TRBV5-6	.	few	TRBJ1-1
CASRPDRGTGGYTF	TGTGCCAGCAGGCCAGACAGGGGGACGGGTGGCTACACCTTC	TRBV7-3	TRBD1	few	TRBJ1-2
CASSRTGYTEAFF	TGTGCCAGCAGCCGAACGGGCTACACTGAAGCTTTCTTT	TRBV5-4	.	few	TRBJ1-1
CASSYDRVRNEQFF	TGTGCCAGCAGTTACGACAGGGTAAGGAATGAGCAGTTCTTC	TRBV6-5	TRBD1	.	TRBJ2-1
CAKTLREGPANEQFF	TGTGCCAAAACCCTTAGGGAGGGCCCTGCCAATGAGCAGTTCTTC	TRBV2	TRBD2	.	TRBJ2-1
CSVTYPGQHQETQYF	TGCAGCGTTACTTATCCGGGACAGCACCAAGAGACCCAGTACTTC	TRBV29-1	TRBD1	many	TRBJ2-5
CSVEGWVANEQFF	TGCAGCGTTGAGGGGTGGGTAGCAAATGAGCAGTTCTTC	TRBV29-1	.	few	TRBJ2-1
CASSLRTSTDIQYF	TGCGCCAGCAGCCTAAGGACTAGCACGGACATTCAGTACTTC	TRBV5-1	TRBD2	.	TRBJ2-4
CASSLTGFPYNEQFF	TGTGCCAGCAGCCTCACAGGGTTCCCCTACAATGAGCAGTTCTTC	TRBV3-1	.	few	TRBJ2-1
CASSSLSLLPYEQYF	TGTGCCAGCAGCTCTCTCAGTCTACTTCCCTACGAGCAGTACTTC	TRBV5-6	.	.	TRBJ2-7
CAISESGQSYEQYF	TGTGCCATCAGTGAGTCAGGGCAGTCCTACGAGCAGTACTTC	TRBV10-3	.	.	TRBJ2-7
CASSQDRGLNYGYTF	TGCGCCAGCAGCCAAGATAGGGGGCTCAACTATGGCTACACCTTC	TRBV4-1	TRBD1	few	TRBJ1-2
CASSLDRLKQYF	TGCGCCAGCAGCTTGGACCGCTTGAAGCAGTACTTC	TRBV5-1	.	.	TRBJ2-7
CASSPGLYSNQPQHF	TGTGCCAGCTCACCTGGGCTATATAGCAATCAGCCCCAGCATTTT	TRBV18	.	.	TRBJ1-5
CSAPDRLALSSYNEQFF	TGCAGTGCGCCTGACCGGCTAGCGCTGAGCTCCTACAATGAGCAGTTCTTC	TRBV20-1	.	.	TRBJ2-1
CATRPSWETQYF	TGTGCCACCAGACCGTCGTGGGAGACCCAGTACTTC	TRBV12-3/TRBV12-4	.	.	TRBJ2-5
CASSLSNSARVHEQYF	TGTGCCAGCAGTTTATCCAACTCAGCTAGGGTACACGAGCAGTACTTC	TRBV27	.	few	TRBJ2-7
CASSLEGLPLTGELFF	TGTGCCAGCAGTTTAGAGGGATTACCCCTCACCGGGGAGCTGTTTTTT	TRBV12-3/TRBV12-4	.	.	TRBJ2-2
CASSEGLAGDEQYF	TGCGCCAGCAGCGAGGGACTAGCGGGAGACGAGCAGTACTTC	TRBV5-1	TRBD2	few	TRBJ2-7
CASSLYGGDTLTGELFF	TGTGCCAGCAGCTTATATGGGGGGGACACACTCACCGGGGAGCTGTTTTTT	TRBV7-2	.	.	TRBJ2-2
CASRTTGDQPQHF	TGTGCCAGCAGAACGACAGGAGATCAGCCCCAGCATTTT	TRBV6-1	.	few	TRBJ1-5
CASSTPEEASRSGYTF	TGTGCCAGCAGCACCCCGGAAGAGGCCTCTCGGAGTGGCTACACCTTC	TRBV13	.	few	TRBJ1-2